These 31 T cell receptor beta chains came from one sample sequenced in a study of OX40 agonist ivuxolimab in advanced cancers. The data were produced by immunoSEQ multiplex PCR, yet TCRdb's version contains in-frame clones alone and is incomplete. The repertoire has approximately 60,000 clones, approximately 88% of them found once; the top ten carry 2% to 3%. Sample: CD4+ or CD8+ T cells sorted from blood, taken in a trial of the OX40 agonist ivuxolimab. All receptors derive from an adult with an advanced solid tumor such as melanoma, head and neck, liver or kidney cancer.

A single count supports this clone. The V and J genes are TRBV18 and TRBJ2-5; no clear D gene. With the DNA end fitting TRBJ2-7 better, the J assignment may be wrong. The CDR3 sequence is 14 residues long. In germline, CDR1 is KGHSH, CDR2 LQKENI. The CDR3 reads CASSQPGPFYEQYF. The CDR3 DNA sequence: TGTGCCAGCTCCCAACCGGGTCCTTTCTACGAGCAGTACTTC.

The J gene is TRBJ2-7, the V gene TRBV30; 7 bases agree with TRBD2. The CDR3 consists of 16 residues. Trimming at V came to 0 bases and at J to 5 bases, leaving 13 bases not matched to a gene. Germline V gene data show CDR1 as GTSNPN and CDR2 as SVGIG (reference sequence). CDR3 sequence: CAWSVAGRGPWDEQYF. CDR3 bases: TGTGCCTGGAGTGTAGCGGGGAGGGGACCCTGGGACGAGCAGTACTTC.

The chain joins TRBV11-3 to TRBJ1-1; D may be TRBD1 (6 bases). This CDR3 is built from 14 residues. The V and J ends lost 5 bases and 11 bases respectively, with 21 bases between them. The germline gives CDR1 SGHNT, CDR2 YENEEA. In DNA form, the CDR3 reads TGTGCCAGCAGCCAACCCCGGACAGTCGTTCAGGCTTTCTTT. It encodes CASSQPRTVVQAFF.

The chain uses TRBV5-1 and TRBJ2-4; TRBD2 matches at 15 bases. This CDR3 region has 20 residues. The ends lost 0 bases at V and 0 bases at J; junction bases unmatched: 7. Germline CDR1 reads SGHRS; CDR2 reads YFSETQ. Here the CDR3 DNA reads TGCGCCAGCAGCTTGGCGGGGACTAGCGGGAGGTATATAGCCAAAAACATTCAGTACTTC. It codes for CASSLAGTSGRYIAKNIQYF.

The chain links TRBV6-5 to TRBJ1-2, with unresolved D. Looked up from germline, CDR1 is MNHEY and CDR2 is SVGAGI. Trimming stripped 5 bases from V and 4 bases from J, with 17 bases between. The CDR3 covers 15 residues. The CDR3 coding sequence is TGTGCCAGCAGTAACAATCTACGTCAATCCTATGGCTACACCTTC. Translation: CASSNNLRQSYGYTF.

This clone is categorized as medium-sized. V is TRBV19 and J is TRBJ1-2; D is unclear. V lost 3 bases, J lost 1 base, and 6 bases lay in between. The CDR3 is made up of 13 amino acids. The germline V gene has CDR1 LNHDA and CDR2 SQIVND (reference sequence). CDR3 in amino acids: CASSIKINYGYTF. The DNA for the CDR3 is TGTGCCAGTAGTATCAAGATTAACTATGGCTACACCTTC.

This clone was found a few times. The chain is built from TRBV15 and TRBJ2-7, with a weak D call TRBD2 (6 bases). Germline lookup yields CDR1 LNHNV and CDR2 YYDKDF (reference sequence). The CDR3 has 16 amino acids. Trimming pared 1 base from V and 2 bases from J, leaving 15 bases between. CDR3 in amino acids: CATSRGTGLATYEQYF. The CDR3 region has the DNA TGTGCCACCAGCAGAGGGACGGGACTCGCAACCTACGAGCAGTACTTC. Complete variable domain (other parts from reference TRBV15 and TRBJ2-7): DAMVIQNPRYQVTQFGKPVTLSCSQTLNHNVMYWYQQKSSQAPKLLFHYYDKDFNNEADTPDNFQSRRPNTSFCFLDIRSPGLGDTAMYLCATSRGTGLATYEQYFGPGTRLTVT.

The chain combines TRBV10-3 with TRBJ2-1; 8 nucleotides agree with TRBD1. Germline V gene sequence: CDR1 ENHRY, CDR2 SYGVKD. This CDR3 contains 16 residues. V dropped 6 bases and J dropped 6; count of bases not matched to a gene: 13. The CDR3 DNA reads TGTGCCATCAGACTGACAGGGGACTCTTTTAGCAATGAGCAGTTCTTC. Translating gives CAIRLTGDSFSNEQFF.

In this sample, this clone turned up once. The chain recombines TRBV19 with TRBJ1-2; no clear D. This CDR3 comprises 15 residues. Trimming shortened V by 9 bases and J by 4 bases, and 21 bases separated the two germline ends. Germline lookup yields CDR1 LNHDA and CDR2 SQIVND (reference sequence). This CDR3 reads CASSGDNGISYGYTF. CDR3 bases: TGTGCCAGCAGTGGAGACAACGGGATTTCCTATGGCTACACCTTC.

V is TRBV6-5 and J is TRBJ1-1, with D possibly being TRBD1 (6 bases). Germline V CDR1 and CDR2: MNHEY, SVGAGI. CDR3 length: 15 residues. Trimming shortened V by 2 bases and J by 10 bases, and 20 bases separated the two germline ends. In DNA form, the CDR3 reads TGTGCCAGCAGTTACAGGAGGCAGGGGCGCGGTGGAGCTTTCTTT. Amino acids: CASSYRRQGRGGAFF.

The V call is TRBV5-1, the J call TRBJ2-2; D is perhaps TRBD1 (6 bases). The CDR3 totals 15 residues. Germline values: CDR1 SGHRS, CDR2 YFSETQ. With 2 bases removed from V and 0 bases from J, the gap between germline ends came to 8 bases. DNA for the CDR3: TGCGCCAGCAGCTTAGACAGGCCGAACACCGGGGAGCTGTTTTTT. Translation gives CASSLDRPNTGELFF.

The rearrangement joins TRBV6-5 to TRBJ1-1; D remains unclear. The CDR3 runs 12 residues. V was clipped by 1 base and J by 6 bases, with 6 bases between them. The germline V gene encodes CDR1 MNHEY and CDR2 SVGAGI. CDR3 amino acids: CASSYFNSEAFF. Written as DNA, the CDR3 is TGTGCCAGCAGTTACTTTAATTCTGAAGCTTTCTTT.

The table lists this clone with a count of one. This sequence joins TRBV29-1 and TRBJ2-7; weak D call: TRBD1 (5 bases). The germline CDR1 and CDR2 sequences are SQVTM and ANQGSEA. V was clipped by 5 bases and J by 0 bases, with 8 bases between them. This CDR3 contains 12 residues. The CDR3: CSVLTDSYEQYF. The CDR3 bases are TGCAGCGTTCTGACAGACTCCTACGAGCAGTACTTC.

This chain connects TRBV7-2 to TRBJ2-1; the match to TRBD2 covers 9 bases. Germline V gene sequence: CDR1 SGHTA, CDR2 FQGNSA. Trimming removed 3 bases from V and 9 bases from J; junction bases left unmatched: 0. The CDR3 contains 12 residues. The CDR3 protein is CASSFSGGEQFF. CDR3 coding DNA: TGTGCCAGCAGCTTTAGCGGGGGTGAGCAGTTCTTC.

The chain couples TRBV19 to TRBJ1-6, with D uncertain. CDR1 LNHDA and CDR2 SQIVND come from the germline V gene (reference sequence). This CDR3 has 15 amino acids. Trimming removed 5 bases from V and 8 bases from J, with 16 bases in between. CDR3 nucleotide sequence: TGTGCCAGTAGTCTACTTGGCCATATCGATTCACCCCTCCACTTT. Protein product: CASSLLGHIDSPLHF.

V gene TRBV9 combines with J gene TRBJ2-6; D is uncertain. This CDR3 comprises 15 residues. Trimming removed 1 base from V and 0 bases from J, with 5 bases in between. CDR1 and CDR2 from the germline V gene are SGDLS and YYNGEE. The CDR3 region has the DNA TGTGCCAGCAGCGTAATGAGCTCTGGGGCCAACGTCCTGACTTTC. It codes for CASSVMSSGANVLTF.

This sequence joins TRBV5-4 and TRBJ1-2; D unresolved. Germline V lookup: CDR1 SGHNT, CDR2 YYREEE (reference sequence). V lost 0 bases and J lost 8, with 11 bases in between. This CDR3 comprises 13 residues. DNA of the CDR3: TGTGCCAGCAGCTTGGTCGGGGTGGGAGGCTACACCTTC. Residues: CASSLVGVGGYTF.

The chain uses TRBV28 and TRBJ2-1; D may correspond to TRBD1 or TRBD2 (5 bases each). The V end lost 3 bases, the J end lost 10 bases, and 19 bases lay between the germline ends. Germline assignment: CDR1 MDHEN and CDR2 SYDVKM. CDR3 length: 15 amino acids. CDR3 sequence (DNA): TGTGCCAGCAGTTTCCCAACCGGGACGGGCACCGAGCAGTTCTTC. Protein: CASSFPTGTGTEQFF.

J is TRBJ2-7 and V is TRBV18, with D tentatively TRBD2 (6 bases). This CDR3 has 12 amino acids. Trimming cost V 3 bases and J 5 bases, with 8 bases left between them. Germline V gene lookup returns CDR1 KGHSH and CDR2 LQKENI. This chain's CDR3 is CASSPRRDEQYF. CDR3 in DNA: TGTGCCAGCTCACCGAGGAGGGACGAGCAGTACTTC.

The V and J genes are TRBV7-2 and TRBJ1-2, with TRBD1 identical over 9 bases. The germline V gene encodes CDR1 SGHTA and CDR2 FQGNSA. The V and J ends lost 1 base and 3 bases, in that order; junction bases with no gene match: 6. The CDR3 spans 16 residues. Here the CDR3 reads CASSLGGTGTDYGYTF. The CDR3 DNA follows: TGTGCCAGCAGCTTAGGGGGGACAGGGACGGACTATGGCTACACCTTC.

This clone was seen a single time. This chain uses TRBV6-5 with TRBJ2-5; a possible D gene is TRBD2 (7 bases). The V gene lost 5 bases and the J gene lost 7 bases, with 20 bases spanning the gap. Germline V gene data show CDR1 as MNHEY and CDR2 as SVGAGI. This CDR3 contains 15 residues. The DNA for the CDR3 is TGTGCCAGCAGTAAAGGGAGGAGGGGGGGTTGGACCCAGTACTTC. Protein product: CASSKGRRGGWTQYF.

The rearrangement joins TRBV5-5 to TRBJ1-3, with D tentatively TRBD1 (6 bases). The CDR3 totals 16 residues. The ends were cut back, 4 bases at V and 4 bases at J, with 18 bases in the middle. Germline V gene data show CDR1 as SGHKS and CDR2 as YYEKEE (reference sequence). The CDR3 bases are TGTGCCAGCAGCCACATCCGTCAGGGGTTAGGAAACACCATATATTTT. Protein: CASSHIRQGLGNTIYF. Variable domain in full (rest from reference TRBV5-5 and TRBJ1-3): DAGVTQSPTHLIKTRGQQVTLRCSPISGHKSVSWYQQVLGQGPQFIFQYYEKEERGRGNFPDRFSARQFPNYSSELNVNALLLGDSALYLCASSHIRQGLGNTIYFGEGSWLTVV.

The chain combines TRBV7-3 with TRBJ2-6; D ambiguous. V was cut by 2 bases and J by 0 bases, with 8 bases left in between. Per germline, CDR1 SGHTA and CDR2 FQGTGA. This CDR3 region has 16 residues. CDR3 DNA sequence: TGTGCCAGCAGCTTAGCATTGTCCTCTGGGGCCAACGTCCTGACTTTC. This sequence encodes CASSLALSSGANVLTF.

A single count supports this clone. The rearrangement uses TRBV18 and TRBJ1-5; D possibly corresponds to TRBD1 (5 bases). Germline CDR1 reads KGHSH; CDR2 reads LQKENI. CDR3 length: 16 amino acids. V was clipped by 0 bases and J by 1 base, with 10 bases between them. The CDR3 coding sequence is TGTGCCAGCTCACCACCGGGGGACCCCAGCAATCAGCCCCAGCATTTT. Its protein is CASSPPGDPSNQPQHF.

The gene calls are TRBV10-3 and TRBJ1-1; weak D call: TRBD1 (6 bases). V was shortened by 10 bases and J by 1 base, with 16 bases between the two germline ends. The germline gives CDR1 ENHRY, CDR2 SYGVKD. The CDR3 has 14 amino acids. CDR3 residues: CATQGQDENTEAFF. CDR3 coding DNA: TGTGCCACCCAGGGGCAGGATGAGAACACTGAAGCTTTCTTT.

The chain is built from TRBV6-5 and TRBJ2-1; D may match TRBD1 or TRBD2 (6 bases each). Germline V gives CDR1 MNHEY, CDR2 SVGAGI. The CDR3 has 13 amino acids. Trimming shortened V by 5 bases and J by 8 bases, and 13 bases separated the two germline ends. CDR3 bases: TGTGCCAGCAGTCCCGCCGGGGGCCATGAGCAGTTCTTC. It codes for CASSPAGGHEQFF.

This clone has a handful of counts. This chain links TRBV14 with TRBJ2-7; D is unclear. Between the trimmed V and J ends, which lost 4 bases and 6 bases, there was a span of 16 bases. The CDR3 covers 14 residues. From germline, CDR1 is SGHDN and CDR2 FVKESK. This chain's CDR3 is CASSLLLGALEQYF. As DNA, the CDR3 is TGTGCCAGCAGCCTCCTCTTGGGCGCCCTCGAGCAGTACTTC.

This CDR3 is CASSLVWPGEQYF. For the CDR3, the DNA is TGTGCCAGCAGTTTGGTGTGGCCCGGCGAGCAGTACTTC. This sequence joins TRBV27 and TRBJ2-7; D is unclear. Germline V CDR1 and CDR2: MNHEY, SMNVEV (reference sequence). The CDR3 covers 13 residues. Trimming removed 3 bases from V and 6 bases from J, with 12 bases in between.

The chain employs TRBV4-1 and TRBJ2-7; D is possibly TRBD2 (6 bases). The V end lost 4 bases, the J end lost 0 bases, and 16 bases lay between the germline ends. In germline, CDR1 is MGHRA, CDR2 YSYEKL. This CDR3 has 16 amino acids. The CDR3, as DNA: TGCGCCAGCAGCCCTGGTAACGCGGGGCCCTCCTACGAGCAGTACTTC. This codes for CASSPGNAGPSYEQYF.

The chain combines TRBV10-3 with TRBJ1-5; D is possibly TRBD1 (6 bases). The CDR3 has 14 residues. Germline loops: CDR1 ENHRY, CDR2 SYGVKD. V was shortened by 10 bases and J by 3 bases, with 16 bases between the two germline ends. The CDR3 protein is CASGGGRDNQPQHF. CDR3 coding DNA: TGTGCCAGCGGCGGGGGGCGCGACAATCAGCCCCAGCATTTT.

This chain connects TRBV5-1 to TRBJ2-6; a possible D gene is TRBD2 (5 bases). CDR1 and CDR2 from the germline V gene are SGHRS and YFSETQ. The CDR3 extends over 18 amino acids. V was clipped by 2 bases and J by 0 bases, with 15 bases between them. This CDR3 is CASSLRAEAGSGANVLTF. CDR3 sequence (DNA): TGCGCCAGCAGCTTAAGGGCCGAGGCGGGCTCTGGGGCCAACGTCCTGACTTTC.